Listed below are T cell receptor beta chains from one sample, sequenced in a study of blood T cell repertoires in COVID-19. Sequencing used immunoSEQ multiplex PCR; TCRdb keeps in-frame clones, though not all of them. The data show some 100,000 clones, around 83% seen once. The sequenced sample consisted of peripheral blood. The receptors were sampled from a woman at least 80 years old with active or convalescent COVID-19. Each CDR3 is given with its conserved first and last residue. D genes are given only for firm matches. Clone size is not always given. Where it is, it says once, few, many or a class for expanded clones.

.,TRBJ1-3,TRBV10-3,.,TGTGCCATCAGCGAGCTGGGCGCCAGGATTATGGACACCATATATTTT,CAISELGARIMDTIYF
TRBD1,TRBJ1-5,TRBV7-2,few,TGTGCCAGCAGTCGACAGGGAGGTCAGCCCCAGCATTTT,CASSRQGGQPQHF
TRBD1,TRBJ1-3,TRBV2,once,TGTGCCAGCAGTGAATGGACAGGGGGAAACACCATATATTTT,CASSEWTGGNTIYF
TRBD2,TRBJ2-7,TRBV7-9,.,TGTGCCAGCAGCCCTCGGGAGGGTTGGTACGAGCAGTACTTC,CASSPREGWYEQYF
.,TRBJ2-7,TRBV5-1,.,TGCGCCAGCAGCTTGGAGAGGGTTTTGAACGAGCAGTACTTC,CASSLERVLNEQYF
.,TRBJ1-2,TRBV18,.,TGTGCCAGCTCAATCGGAACACAGGGTAACTATGGCTACACCTTC,CASSIGTQGNYGYTF
.,TRBJ2-4,TRBV18,.,TGTGCCAGCTCACCACCGACTCGGGTAGCCAAAAACATTCAGTACTTC,CASSPPTRVAKNIQYF
TRBD2,TRBJ2-2,TRBV5-1,.,TGCGCCAGCAGCGTGCCGGGACTAGCGGGCACCGGGGAGCTGTTTTTT,CASSVPGLAGTGELFF
TRBD1,TRBJ2-5,TRBV28,.,TGTGCCAGCAGTCCGGCGGGACAGGGGGGCCAAGAGACCCAGTACTTC,CASSPAGQGGQETQYF
.,TRBJ2-7,TRBV5-1,.,TGCGCCAGCAGCCCGGGACAAAACTCCTACGAGCAGTACTTC,CASSPGQNSYEQYF
TRBD2,TRBJ2-1,TRBV5-4,.,TGTGCCAGCAGCTCGCGACTAGCGGGGTACAATGAGCAGTTCTTC,CASSSRLAGYNEQFF
.,TRBJ2-1,TRBV5-6,once,TGTGCCAGCAGCTTCCCCCCCAGGGGCGGTGAGCAGTTCTTC,CASSFPPRGGEQFF
.,TRBJ2-5,TRBV19,.,TGTGCCAGTAGGACCAGGGGACAAGAGACCCAGTACTTC,CASRTRGQETQYF
TRBD2,TRBJ2-7,TRBV4-2,.,TGTGCCAGCAGCCGAAGCGGGACCTACGAGCAGTACTTC,CASSRSGTYEQYF
.,TRBJ2-7,TRBV3-1/TRBV3-2,.,TGTGCCAGCAGCCTAAGGACACGGACTATCTACGAGCAGTACTTC,CASSLRTRTIYEQYF
TRBD1,TRBJ2-7,TRBV6-5,once,TGTGCCAGCAGCGACAGGGGGCACTACGAGCAGTACTTC,CASSDRGHYEQYF
TRBD1,TRBJ1-5,TRBV6-6,.,TGTGCCAGCAGTCTTCGGGACAGGGGGATGTATAGCAATCAGCCCCAGCATTTT,CASSLRDRGMYSNQPQHF
.,TRBJ2-7,TRBV12-3/TRBV12-4,few,TGTGCCAGCAGCAGGACAGAGAACAAGCAGTACTTC,CASSRTENKQYF
.,TRBJ1-2,TRBV20-1,.,TGCAGTGCTACGTATGGCTACACCTTC,CSATYGYTF
TRBD2,TRBJ2-2,TRBV4-2,.,TGTGCCAGCAGCCAAGGGACTAGCGGGAGCCCCCACACCGGGGAGCTGTTTTTT,CASSQGTSGSPHTGELFF
TRBD1,TRBJ2-7,TRBV11-2,few,TGTGCCAGCAGCTCGACAGGGAGCTCCTACGAGCAGTACTTC,CASSSTGSSYEQYF
.,TRBJ1-5,TRBV7-2,.,TGTGCCAGCAGCTCGACGGACAGTAATCAGCCCCAGCATTTT,CASSSTDSNQPQHF
TRBD1,TRBJ1-5,TRBV30,.,TGTGCCTGGATCCAATCCCGGGACAGGTTTAATCAGCCCCAGCATTTT,CAWIQSRDRFNQPQHF
.,TRBJ2-5,TRBV3-1/TRBV3-2,.,TGTGCCAGCAGGCAAGCTCCGGGAGTTCCAGAGACCCAGTACTTC,CASRQAPGVPETQYF
TRBD2,TRBJ2-3,TRBV5-8,.,TGTGCCAGCAGCTTTAGGACTAGCGGAGATACGCAGTATTTT,CASSFRTSGDTQYF
TRBD2,TRBJ2-1,TRBV10-1,once,TGCGCCAGCAGTGAAGGTAGTTTTGTCGGGAGGGCCCCCGTGACCTACAATGAGCAGTTCTTC,CASSEGSFVGRAPVTYNEQFF
.,TRBJ2-7,TRBV24-1,.,TGTGCCACCAGTGATCTTAGGGGCGACGAGCAGTACTTC,CATSDLRGDEQYF
TRBD1,TRBJ1-4,TRBV5-1,.,TGCGCCAGCAGCTCACCGGACAGGGGAAGTGAAAAACTGTTTTTT,CASSSPDRGSEKLFF
.,TRBJ2-3,TRBV9,once,TGTGCCAGCAGCCCGGCAGGGGGGAGCACAGATACGCAGTATTTT,CASSPAGGSTDTQYF
.,TRBJ2-7,TRBV7-9,.,TGTGCCAGCAGCTTAGATGGGAGCTCCTACGAGCAGTACTTC,CASSLDGSSYEQYF
TRBD2,TRBJ2-1,TRBV12-5,.,TGTGCTAGTGGCAAAGGACTAGCGGGATACAATGAGCAGTTCTTC,CASGKGLAGYNEQFF
.,TRBJ1-4,TRBV28,.,TGTGCCAGCAGTACGGGGGGGGCCAATGAAAAACTGTTTTTT,CASSTGGANEKLFF
.,TRBJ1-1,TRBV9,.,TGTGCCAGCAGCCCACCCCCCCACCTAAACACTGAAGCTTTCTTT,CASSPPPHLNTEAFF
.,TRBJ2-5,TRBV5-1,once,TGCGCCAGCAGCTTGGGGCAGGGTGGCCAAGAGACCCAGTACTTC,CASSLGQGGQETQYF
TRBD2,TRBJ2-3,TRBV30,.,TGTGCCTGCACACGACTAGCGGGATTCACAGATACGCAGTATTTT,CACTRLAGFTDTQYF
TRBD2,TRBJ2-1,TRBV5-1,.,TGCGCCAGCAGCTTGGAAGGGACTAGCGGGGTCAATGAGCAGTTCTTC,CASSLEGTSGVNEQFF